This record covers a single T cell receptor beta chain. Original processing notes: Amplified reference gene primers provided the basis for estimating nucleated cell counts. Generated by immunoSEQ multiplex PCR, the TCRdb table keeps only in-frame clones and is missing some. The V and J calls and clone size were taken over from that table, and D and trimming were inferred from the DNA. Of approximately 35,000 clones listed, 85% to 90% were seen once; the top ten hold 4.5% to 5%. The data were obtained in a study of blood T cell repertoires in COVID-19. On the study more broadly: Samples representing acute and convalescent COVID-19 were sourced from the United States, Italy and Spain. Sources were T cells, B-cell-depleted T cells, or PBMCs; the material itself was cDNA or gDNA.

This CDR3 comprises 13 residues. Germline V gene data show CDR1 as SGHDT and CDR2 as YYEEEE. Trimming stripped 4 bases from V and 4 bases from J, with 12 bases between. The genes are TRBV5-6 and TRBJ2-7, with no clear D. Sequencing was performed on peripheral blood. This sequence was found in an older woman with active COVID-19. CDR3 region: CASSLALVYEQYF. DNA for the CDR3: TGTGCCAGCAGCCTCGCACTCGTTTACGAGCAGTACTTC.